This T cell receptor beta chain was recorded in a study of immune cell composition in non-small cell lung cancer. Findings and limits, study-wide: Adenocarcinomas with higher top tumour-associated clone frequency had more reactive TILs. Squamous lung tumours showed higher top 10 clone scores and clonality than adenocarcinomas.

The data were produced by immunoSEQ multiplex PCR, yet TCRdb's version contains in-frame clones alone and is incomplete. The table lists about 1,500 clones, roughly 78% of them singletons, with 9.9% in the top ten. Frozen unsorted single-cell suspensions supplied the genomic DNA. On this clone: Antigen unknown.

The length of the CDR3 is 13 residues. Germline V gives CDR1 SGHVS, CDR2 FNYEAQ. V was pared by 0 bases and J by 8 bases, with 3 bases of the junction left unmatched. The sequence derives from a human donor with non-small cell lung cancer. This sequence joins TRBV7-6 and TRBJ1-1; 7 nucleotides agree with TRBD1. Sequenced sample: lung tumor tissue. The CDR3 spells CASSLAQDREAFF. The CDR3 DNA follows: TGTGCCAGCAGCTTAGCGCAGGACAGGGAAGCTTTCTTT.